The 29 T cell receptor beta chains below come from one sample, sequenced in a study of Graves' ophthalmopathy and Graves' hyperthyroidism. Investigators amplified TCR beta CDR3 regions from RNA transcripts. First-round RT-PCR employed HTBI primers, with a second-round multiplex PCR after it. A single record per CDR3 protein comes from TCRdb applying MiXCR to the multiplex PCR reads. The table shows hundreds of thousands of distinct CDR3 sequences, with about a fifth occurring only once. The sample comprised peripheral blood. The receptors were gathered from a woman aged 18-29 years with stable Graves' hyperthyroidism. Some clones in this sample may be carry-over from other donors' samples.

This clonotype was picked up many times. The J gene is TRBJ2-5, the V gene TRBV29-1, with D possibly TRBD2 on 6 matching bases. V gave up 7 bases and J gave up 3 bases, with 15 bases separating them. CDR1 and CDR2 from the germline V gene are SQVTM and ANQGSEA. The CDR3 length is 13 residues. The CDR3 here is CSGALGGEETQYF. The CDR3 bases are TGCAGCGGGGCCTTGGGGGGAGAAGAGACCCAGTACTTC.

This clonotype occurred many times. This chain uses TRBV20-1 with TRBJ2-7; unclear D gene. Germline CDR1 and CDR2: DFQATT and SNEGSKA (reference sequence). Trimming left V 3 bases short and J 4 bases short, with 7 bases between. The length of the CDR3 is 11 residues. CDR3 sequence reads: CSARQVYEQYF. The CDR3, as DNA: TGCAGTGCTAGGCAGGTGTACGAGCAGTACTTC.

The chain links TRBV4-1 to TRBJ2-5; D might be TRBD2 (5 bases). Trimming took 4 bases from V and 7 from J, leaving 22 bases between them. This CDR3 region has 16 residues. Germline V gene data show CDR1 as MGHRA and CDR2 as YSYEKL. CDR3: CASSRAGLSLGGTQYF. CDR3 DNA sequence: TGCGCCAGCAGCCGGGCGGGCCTATCCCTCGGTGGGACCCAGTACTTC.

This clonotype was found once. The genes are TRBV11-2 and TRBJ2-7; D possibly corresponds to TRBD1 (6 bases). Germline V gene sequence: CDR1 SGHAT, CDR2 FQNNGV. Trimming took off 7 bases at V and 2 bases at J, with 9 bases between the two ends. The CDR3 sequence is 12 residues long. In nucleotides, the CDR3 is TGTGCCAGCACCCGGACAGCCTACGAGCAGTACTTC. This gives the protein CASTRTAYEQYF.

Ten or more counts support this clonotype. This chain uses TRBV7-9 with TRBJ2-5; a weak D match, TRBD2 (6 bases). Per the germline V gene, CDR1 is SEHNR and CDR2 is FQNEAQ (reference sequence). This CDR3 comprises 15 residues. The germline V and J ends were trimmed by 1 base and 5 bases, with 14 bases remaining between them. Here the CDR3 reads CASSLGAGSYETQYF. DNA of the CDR3: TGTGCCAGCAGCTTAGGGGCGGGGAGCTATGAGACCCAGTACTTC.

This chain joins TRBV15 and TRBJ1-3; D might be TRBD1 (6 bases). Looked up from germline, CDR1 is LNHNV and CDR2 is YYDKDF (reference sequence). The CDR3 sequence is 14 residues long. Trimming took off 11 bases at V and 0 bases at J, with 14 bases between the two ends. CDR3 nucleotides: TGTGCCGCCACCCACAGGGCCTCTGGAAACACCATATATTTT. It is translated as CAATHRASGNTIYF. Full variable domain (remainder filled in from reference TRBV15 and TRBJ1-3): DAMVIQNPRYQVTQFGKPVTLSCSQTLNHNVMYWYQQKSSQAPKLLFHYYDKDFNNEADTPDNFQSRRPNTSFCFLDIRSPGLGDTAMYLCAATHRASGNTIYFGEGSWLTVV.

This clonotype was counted at least ten times. The rearrangement uses TRBV7-8 and TRBJ2-5; D may be TRBD1 or TRBD2 (5 bases each). Between the trimmed V and J ends, which lost 1 base and 5 bases, there was a span of 14 bases. CDR1 and CDR2 (germline): SGHVS, FQNEAQ. The CDR3 length is 15 residues. As DNA, the CDR3 is TGTGCCAGCAGCTTAGTCCCCACCCGGGACGAGACCCAGTACTTC. The encoded protein is CASSLVPTRDETQYF.

The V and J genes are TRBV28 and TRBJ1-5; TRBD1 matches at 8 bases. With V trimmed by 2 bases and J by 6 bases, 6 bases remained unmatched. The CDR3 is 15 amino acids. Looked up from germline, CDR1 is MDHEN and CDR2 is SYDVKM. The CDR3 coding sequence is TGTGCCAGCAGTTTACGGACAGGGATCGGTCAGCCCCAGCATTTT. It encodes CASSLRTGIGQPQHF.

This clonotype was seen repeatedly, ten times or more. A much bigger clone sits one base away, suggesting this may be a read error. The J gene is TRBJ2-5, the V gene TRBV6-5; D is possibly TRBD2 (8 bases). The V gene's germline CDR1 is MNHEY and CDR2 SVGAGI. CDR3 length equals 15 residues. The CDR3 spells CASSYHGTAGETKYF. The CDR3, as DNA: TGTGCCAGCAGTTACCACGGGACAGCGGGAGAGACCAAGTACTTC.

In the case of this clonotype: The junction and the germline gene differ at one end; a read error may be behind it. This rearrangement joins TRBV18 to TRBJ1-2, with 9 bases lining up with TRBD1. Per the germline V gene, CDR1 is KGHSH and CDR2 is LQKENI. There are 13 residues in the CDR3. The CDR3 loop is CASTPGQGNGYTF. The DNA for the CDR3 is TGTGCCAGCACACCGGGACAGGGCAATGGCTACACCTTC.

Ten or more counts support this clonotype. The chain recombines TRBV6-1 with TRBJ1-2; perhaps TRBD1 as D (5 bases). The CDR3 spans 14 residues. The V end lost 2 bases, the J end lost 3 bases, and 10 bases lay between the germline ends. Germline-derived CDR1 and CDR2 are MNHNS and SASEGT. CDR3 sequence (DNA): TGTGCCAGCAGTGAAAGTACAGGATACTATGGCTACACCTTC. This codes for CASSESTGYYGYTF.

This sequence joins TRBV12-3 or TRBV12-4 and TRBJ2-5; the D is unclear. Between the trimmed V and J ends, which lost 7 bases and 2 bases, there was a span of 17 bases. CDR3 length: 15 residues. The CDR3 coding sequence is TGTGCCAGCACTTTTGGATCCGAGAGACAAGAGACCCAGTACTTC. This codes for CASTFGSERQETQYF.

In its sample, this clonotype was seen many times. The chain joins TRBV29-1 to TRBJ2-7; a possible D gene is TRBD2 (5 bases). There are 11 residues in the CDR3. V was cut by 5 bases and J by 7 bases, with 12 bases left in between. Germline loops: CDR1 SQVTM, CDR2 ANQGSEA. The CDR3 bases are TGCAGCGTTCCCGGAGGAGGAGAGCAGTACTTC. It codes for CSVPGGGEQYF.

This clonotype was seen ten or more times. The chain combines TRBV2 with TRBJ2-4; D remains unclear. Trimming removed 9 bases from V and 5 bases from J, with 8 bases in between. Germline CDR1 is SNHLY and CDR2 is FYNNEI. This CDR3 is built from 11 residues. The CDR3 is CASSPQNIQYF. The DNA of the CDR3 is TGTGCCAGTAGTCCTCAAAACATTCAGTACTTC.

This clonotype was recorded at least ten times. The chain recombines TRBV20-1 with TRBJ1-5, with 10 nucleotides matching TRBD1. There are 17 residues in the CDR3. Unmatched junction bases numbered 12, after V lost 6 bases and J lost 1 base. Germline V CDR1 and CDR2: DFQATT, SNEGSKA (reference sequence). CDR3 nucleotide sequence: TGCAGTGCAAGTGCCGGGACAGGGGTAGGGAGCAATCAGCCCCAGCATTTT. It yields the protein CSASAGTGVGSNQPQHF.

This clonotype was picked up a small number of times. The genes are TRBV19 and TRBJ1-3; D gene uncertain. V dropped 4 bases and J dropped 1 base, with 8 bases sitting between them. CDR3 size: 14 residues. Germline V gene data show CDR1 as LNHDA and CDR2 as SQIVND (reference sequence). Here the CDR3 DNA reads TGTGCCAGTAGTAATAGCCGGTCTGGAAACACCATATATTTT. This gives the protein CASSNSRSGNTIYF.

Details on this clonotype: Mismatch with germline at one junction end may stem from a read error. V is TRBV12-3 or TRBV12-4 and J is TRBJ1-3; TRBD1 aligns across 9 bases. The CDR3 covers 16 residues. The CDR3: CTSSGQGPLGGNTIYF. DNA for the CDR3: TGTACCAGCAGTGGACAGGGGCCGCTGGGAGGAAACACCATATATTTT.

This clonotype was found a few times. V usage is TRBV25-1 and J usage is TRBJ2-7, with D maybe TRBD1 (7 bases). Trimming stripped 5 bases from V and 6 bases from J, with 26 bases between. This CDR3 spans 17 amino acids. The V gene's germline CDR1 is MGHDK and CDR2 SYGVNS. The CDR3 DNA sequence: TGTGCCAGCAGTCCCCCTCAACGGGAGACAGGGATTTCCGAGCAGTACTTC. It encodes CASSPPQRETGISEQYF.

This clonotype has at least ten counts. The CDR3 sequence is CASSRLGSREEHSGELFF. The CDR3 region has the DNA TGTGCCAGCAGTCGACTCGGGAGTAGAGAAGAACACTCCGGGGAGCTGTTTTTT. The chain carries TRBV6-4 and TRBJ2-2, with TRBD2 as a possible D gene (6 bases). CDR1 is MRHNA and CDR2 is SNTAGT in the germline V gene. This CDR3 contains 18 residues. The V gene lost 5 bases and the J gene lost 6 bases, with 25 bases spanning the gap.

This clonotype was observed at least ten times. The chain uses TRBV5-1 and TRBJ2-7; 7 bases line up with TRBD1. Looked up from germline, CDR1 is SGHRS and CDR2 is YFSETQ. V gave up 2 bases and J gave up 1 base; unmatched junction bases: 6. This CDR3 is 15 amino acids long. Here the CDR3 DNA reads TGCGCCAGCAGCTTTACCCGGACAGGATCCTACGAGCAGTACTTC. Translation gives CASSFTRTGSYEQYF. Drawing the rest from reference TRBV5-1 and TRBJ2-7, the complete variable domain is KAGVTQTPRYLIKTRGQQVTLSCSPISGHRSVSWYQQTPGQGLQFLFEYFSETQRNKGNFPGRFSGRQFSNSRSEMNVSTLELGDSALYLCASSFTRTGSYEQYFGPGTRLTVT.

In regard to this clonotype: No conserved phenylalanine or tryptophan ends this CDR3, so it is likely a read error. This sequence joins TRBV28 and TRBJ1-1; the D is unclear. The CDR3 loop spans 13 amino acids. Germline V CDR1 and CDR2: MDHEN, SYDVKM. Trimming removed 2 bases at V and 7 bases at J, with 11 bases between. CDR3 protein: CASSLDIRDEAFS. The CDR3 DNA follows: TGTGCCAGCAGTTTAGACATAAGGGATGAAGCTTTCTCT.

This chain joins TRBV6-1 and TRBJ1-1; unclear D gene. Germline V gene lookup returns CDR1 MNHNS and CDR2 SASEGT. The CDR3 is made up of 11 amino acids. With 6 bases removed from V and 5 bases from J, the gap between germline ends came to 7 bases. CDR3 coding DNA: TGTGCCAGCAGGTGGTATACTGAAGCTTTCTTT. This sequence encodes CASRWYTEAFF.

This clonotype occurred many times. This chain joins TRBV29-1 and TRBJ2-5; 8 nucleotides match TRBD1. CDR1 and CDR2 (germline): SQVTM, ANQGSEA. The CDR3 has 15 residues. Losses at the gene ends were 3 bases for V and 4 bases for J; bases not matched to a gene: 10. The CDR3: CSVEETQGAGETQYF. In DNA form, the CDR3 reads TGCAGCGTTGAGGAAACTCAGGGGGCAGGAGAGACCCAGTACTTC.

The chain recombines TRBV2 with TRBJ1-3; D is uncertain. The germline gives CDR1 SNHLY, CDR2 FYNNEI. The CDR3 is 14 residues long. The V end was cut by 7 bases, the J end by 0 bases, with 10 bases between. Here the CDR3 reads CASTLDVSGNTIYF. The CDR3 nucleotides are TGTGCCAGCACCTTGGACGTCTCTGGAAACACCATATATTTT.

The gene calls are TRBV12-3 or TRBV12-4 and TRBJ1-1; D perhaps matches TRBD1 (5 bases). Trimming shortened V by 4 bases and J by 8 bases, and 14 bases separated the two germline ends. CDR3 size: 13 residues. CDR3 sequence reads: CASSSSERQEAFF. As DNA, the CDR3 is TGTGCCAGCAGTTCCTCGGAGCGACAGGAAGCTTTCTTT.

Ten or more counts support this clonotype. The chain links TRBV4-2 to TRBJ1-3; no definite D call. The CDR3 runs to 12 residues. Trimming stripped 3 bases from V and 7 bases from J, with 7 bases between. Germline-derived CDR1 and CDR2 are LGHNA and YNFKEQ. The CDR3 sequence: CASSQVENTIYF. CDR3 sequence (DNA): TGTGCCAGCAGCCAGGTGGAGAACACCATATATTTT.

Regarding this clonotype: At one end, the junction sequence differs from germline, possibly due to a read error. This sequence joins TRBV28 and TRBJ1-5; tentatively, D is TRBD1 (6 bases). This CDR3 region has 17 residues. Germline-derived CDR1 and CDR2 are MDHEN and SYDVKM. The chain's CDR3 is CASSPSGGGLGYQPQHF. The CDR3 bases are TGTGCCAGCAGTCCGAGTGGAGGGGGGCTCGGCTATCAGCCTCAGCATTTT.

The CDR3 sequence: CASSFWGSENTGELFF. CDR3 DNA sequence: TGTGCCAGCAGTTTTTGGGGTTCGGAGAACACCGGGGAGCTGTTTTTT. The chain uses TRBV28 and TRBJ2-2; D is unresolved. Germline values: CDR1 MDHEN, CDR2 SYDVKM. V was trimmed by 3 bases and J by 1 base, leaving 12 bases between them. The CDR3 is 16 residues long.

The CDR3 loop reads CASSPGTGSAYEQYF. The CDR3 coding sequence is TGCGCCAGCAGCCCAGGGACAGGGAGCGCCTACGAGCAGTACTTC. The rearrangement uses TRBV4-1 and TRBJ2-7; 9 positions match TRBD1. Germline-derived CDR1 and CDR2 are MGHRA and YSYEKL. V shed 4 bases and J 2 bases; nucleotides not matched to a gene: 6. The CDR3 totals 15 residues.